These 25 T cell receptor beta chains originate from one sample sequenced in a study of blood T cell repertoires in COVID-19. TCRdb's table, derived via immunoSEQ multiplex PCR, lists solely in-frame clones and lacks some. This sample has around 170,000 clones, with around 90% found just once. Sequencing was done on a sample of peripheral blood. The source is a man between 60 and 70 years old with acute or convalescent COVID-19.

This chain joins TRBV12-3 or TRBV12-4 and TRBJ2-5, with D possibly matching TRBD1 (6 bases). V shed 11 bases and J shed 5 bases, with 9 bases lying between them. The CDR3 contains 10 residues. CDR3 amino acids: CAGGGETQYF. CDR3 sequence (DNA): TGTGCCGGGGGCGGGGAGACCCAGTACTTC.

This rearrangement joins TRBV10-3 to TRBJ2-1; 15 nucleotides align to TRBD2. V trimming: 6 bases; J trimming: 7 bases; junction bases outside the gene matches: 4. Germline V gene lookup returns CDR1 ENHRY and CDR2 SYGVKD. CDR3 length: 15 residues. The CDR3 protein is CAIREGLAGGNEQFF. CDR3 DNA: TGTGCCATCAGAGAGGGACTAGCGGGAGGTAATGAGCAGTTCTTC.

The rearrangement uses TRBV5-1 and TRBJ2-7; 11 bases are a match to TRBD2. Trimming removed 1 base from V and 2 bases from J; junction bases left unmatched: 2. The V gene's germline CDR1 is SGHRS and CDR2 YFSETQ. The CDR3 sequence is 15 residues long. In DNA, the CDR3 is TGCGCCAGCAGCTTGACTAGCGGGAGACCCTACGAGCAGTACTTC. Translation: CASSLTSGRPYEQYF.

The genes are TRBV21-1 and TRBJ2-1; the D segment call TRBD1 is taken from the table without a DNA check. TRBV21-1 is reported as a pseudogene. The CDR3 is 16 amino acids. CDR3 loop: CASSNGQGLSYNEQFF. The CDR3 DNA reads TGTGCCAGCAGCAACGGACAGGGCCTCTCCTACAATGAGCAGTTCTTC.

The chain carries TRBV12-5 and TRBJ1-2; 12 positions agree with TRBD1. This CDR3 is 13 amino acids long. The ends lost 7 bases at V and 8 bases at J; junction bases unmatched: 5. The germline V gene encodes CDR1 LGHNT and CDR2 FRNRAP. The DNA for the CDR3 is TGTGCTAGTGCCGGGACAGGGGGCAGAGGCTACACCTTC. It yields the protein CASAGTGGRGYTF. Full variable domain (rest looked up from reference TRBV12-5 and TRBJ1-2): DARVTQTPRHKVTEMGQEVTMRCQPILGHNTVFWYRQTMMQGLELLAYFRNRAPLDDSGMPKDRFSAEMPDATLATLKIQPSEPRDSAVYFCASAGTGGRGYTFGSGTRLTVV.

The chain employs TRBV6-5 and TRBJ1-2; 12 bases are shared with TRBD1. J lost 7 bases, V lost 6 bases, and 9 bases had no gene match. This CDR3 comprises 15 residues. Germline values: CDR1 MNHEY, CDR2 SVGAGI. CDR3 in amino acids: CASRGTGTGGFGYTF. The CDR3 DNA reads as TGTGCCAGCAGGGGGACTGGGACAGGGGGCTTTGGCTACACCTTC.

This clone was seen once. J is TRBJ2-4 and V is TRBV5-4; D ambiguous. CDR3 length equals 13 residues. Trimming removed 3 bases from V and 8 bases from J, with 12 bases in between. CDR1 and CDR2 (germline): SGHNT, YYREEE (reference sequence). As DNA, the CDR3 is TGTGCCAGCAGCTCCGATCCCCTAGACATTCAGTACTTC. It encodes CASSSDPLDIQYF. The full variable domain, rest sourced from reference TRBV5-4 and TRBJ2-4, is ETGVTQSPTHLIKTRGQQVTLRCSSQSGHNTVSWYQQALGQGPQFIFQYYREEENGRGNFPPRFSGLQFPNYSSELNVNALELDDSALYLCASSSDPLDIQYFGAGTRLSVL.

This chain joins TRBV27 and TRBJ1-6; 9 bases match TRBD1. Germline V gives CDR1 MNHEY, CDR2 SMNVEV (reference sequence). The V and J ends lost 1 base and 7 bases, in that order; junction bases with no gene match: 5. This CDR3 contains 16 residues. The CDR3 sequence is CASSLYGQGWNSPLHF. CDR3 coding DNA: TGTGCCAGCAGTTTATATGGACAGGGGTGGAATTCACCCCTCCACTTT.

J is TRBJ2-5 and V is TRBV4-1; 7 nucleotides align to TRBD1. The CDR3 consists of 14 residues. The germline gives CDR1 MGHRA, CDR2 YSYEKL. Unmatched junction bases numbered 4, after V lost 4 bases and J lost 2 bases. CDR3 amino acids: CASSLRDRQETQYF. The CDR3, as DNA: TGCGCCAGCAGCCTCCGGGACAGACAAGAGACCCAGTACTTC.

The rearrangement links TRBV29-1 to TRBJ1-5, with D possibly TRBD1 on 6 matching bases. This CDR3 contains 14 residues. V was cut by 6 bases and J by 2 bases, with 14 bases left in between. Germline CDR1 is SQVTM and CDR2 is ANQGSEA. The CDR3 region has the DNA TGCAGCGTGGAGACAGGTTTGGGCAATCAGCCCCAGCATTTT. Its translation: CSVETGLGNQPQHF.

This clone is medium-sized by share. The rearrangement joins TRBV30 to TRBJ1-3; perhaps TRBD1 as D (6 bases). The CDR3 has 13 residues. Trimming removed 3 bases from V and 2 bases from J, with 8 bases in between. The V gene's germline CDR1 is GTSNPN and CDR2 SVGIG (reference sequence). CDR3 in DNA: TGTGCCTGGAGGAACAGGGCTGGAAACACCATATATTTT. Translation: CAWRNRAGNTIYF.

V is TRBV10-2 and J is TRBJ1-1, with no clear D. The CDR3 has 14 residues. Germline-derived CDR1 and CDR2 are WSHSY and SAAADI. The V gene lost 1 base and the J gene lost 1 base, with 7 bases spanning the gap. The CDR3 reads CASSEFGRNTEAFF. The CDR3 coding sequence is TGCGCCAGCAGTGAGTTTGGGAGGAACACTGAAGCTTTCTTT.

About this clone: The same CDR3 arises from other DNA sequences in this sample as well. The chain joins TRBV5-1 to TRBJ2-3, with a weak D call TRBD2 (5 bases). Germline values: CDR1 SGHRS, CDR2 YFSETQ. V was cut by 0 bases and J by 0 bases, with 5 bases left in between. The length of the CDR3 is 14 residues. The CDR3 DNA reads TGCGCCAGCAGCTTGGCGGGAAGCACAGATACGCAGTATTTT. Protein sequence: CASSLAGSTDTQYF.

This chain joins TRBV6-4 and TRBJ2-3; D is ambiguous. V dropped 0 bases and J dropped 6 bases, with 7 bases sitting between them. The CDR3 runs to 13 residues. Germline CDR1 is MRHNA and CDR2 is SNTAGT. In DNA, the CDR3 is TGTGCCAGCAGTGACTCGGTGGGCGATACGCAGTATTTT. Amino acid sequence: CASSDSVGDTQYF.

This clone has a single count. The chain has TRBV5-1 and TRBJ2-5; 10 nucleotides match TRBD2. Per germline, CDR1 SGHRS and CDR2 YFSETQ. The ends lost 3 bases at V and 2 bases at J; junction bases unmatched: 7. The CDR3 is 16 amino acids. The CDR3 sequence is CASSSGDSGGQETQYF. Here the CDR3 DNA reads TGCGCCAGCAGCTCCGGGGATAGCGGGGGGCAAGAGACCCAGTACTTC.

This clone was picked up a small number of times. The J gene is TRBJ2-7, the V gene TRBV5-8; 11 bases are shared with TRBD1. The CDR3 is 13 residues long. Looked up from germline, CDR1 is SGHTS and CDR2 is YDEGEE. V shed 6 bases, J shed 9 bases, and the junction held 8 bases outside the gene matches. The CDR3 protein is CASNPGQGDGQYV. In DNA, the CDR3 is TGTGCCAGCAATCCGGGACAGGGGGACGGGCAGTACGTC.

The chain couples TRBV24-1 to TRBJ2-2, with 12 bases fitting TRBD2. The CDR3 extends over 20 amino acids. The V gene's germline CDR1 is KGHDR and CDR2 SFDVKD. The V gene end was trimmed by 4 bases and the J gene end by 3 bases; junction bases not matched to a gene: 14. CDR3 residues: CATSDPAGASGRADTGELFF. In DNA, the CDR3 is TGTGCCACCAGTGACCCCGCCGGGGCTAGCGGGAGGGCGGACACCGGGGAGCTGTTTTTT.

This sequence joins TRBV24-1 and TRBJ2-1; 11 nucleotides align to TRBD2. The CDR3 totals 16 residues. Germline CDR1 is KGHDR and CDR2 is SFDVKD. V shed 4 bases, J shed 10 bases, and the junction held 11 bases outside the gene matches. The CDR3 DNA follows: TGTGCCACCAGTGAAACCGGACTAGCGGGTGTAGGGGAGCAGTTCTTC. This gives the protein CATSETGLAGVGEQFF.

The CDR3 nucleotides are TGTGCCAGCAGCTTAGCCGGGACAGATTCATATGGCTACACCTTC. As protein: CASSLAGTDSYGYTF. The chain links TRBV7-9 to TRBJ1-2; 7 positions match TRBD1. With 0 bases clipped from V and 5 bases from J, the junction kept 6 bases outside the gene matches. Germline CDR1 SEHNR, CDR2 FQNEAQ (reference sequence). The CDR3 is 15 residues long.

The genes are TRBV5-1 and TRBJ2-1; 15 positions agree with TRBD2. J lost 10 bases, V lost 3 bases, and 8 bases had no gene match. The CDR3 extends over 16 amino acids. Germline V gene sequence: CDR1 SGHRS, CDR2 YFSETQ. The CDR3 nucleotides are TGCGCCAGCAGCTCCGAGGGACTAGCGGGAGGAGGAGAGCAGTTCTTC. Translating it yields CASSSEGLAGGGEQFF.

This clone was observed many times. The chain carries TRBV7-9 and TRBJ2-5, with TRBD2 matching over 10 bases. The CDR3 has 14 residues. Germline V gives CDR1 SEHNR, CDR2 FQNEAQ (reference sequence). Germline trimming cut 5 bases from V and 2 bases from J; bases unmatched to any gene: 2. As DNA, the CDR3 is TGTGCCAGCAGCAATAGCGGGGGGCAAGAGACCCAGTACTTC. It encodes CASSNSGGQETQYF. Full variable domain (remainder filled in from reference TRBV7-9 and TRBJ2-5): DTGVSQNPRHKITKRGQNVTFRCDPISEHNRLYWYRQTLGQGPEFLTYFQNEAQLEKSRLLSDRFSAERPKGSFSTLEIQRTEQGDSAMYLCASSNSGGQETQYFGPGTRLLVL.

This clone appeared a single time. This chain links TRBV24-1 with TRBJ1-3, with D possibly TRBD1 on 6 matching bases. Trimming stripped 2 bases from V and 1 base from J, with 8 bases between. Germline V lookup: CDR1 KGHDR, CDR2 SFDVKD. The CDR3 runs 15 residues. The CDR3 DNA follows: TGTGCCACCAGTGATTCAGGGGTTTCTGGAAACACCATATATTTT. Protein: CATSDSGVSGNTIYF.

This clone was counted ten times or more. The chain combines TRBV27 with TRBJ2-2, with D possibly matching TRBD2 (6 bases). The CDR3 sequence is 12 residues long. Germline CDR1 and CDR2: MNHEY and SMNVEV (reference sequence). V was pared by 4 bases and J by 6 bases, with 6 bases between. CDR3 in amino acids: CASSWGAGELFF. In nucleotides, the CDR3 is TGTGCCAGCAGTTGGGGGGCCGGGGAGCTGTTTTTT.

The J gene is TRBJ2-5, the V gene TRBV5-1, with 7 bases lining up with TRBD1. The CDR3 consists of 14 residues. With 3 bases clipped from V and 5 bases from J, the junction kept 7 bases outside the gene matches. The germline V gene encodes CDR1 SGHRS and CDR2 YFSETQ. This chain's CDR3 is CASSSTTGEETQYF. As DNA, the CDR3 is TGCGCCAGCAGCTCCACAACAGGGGAGGAGACCCAGTACTTC.

This clone was counted only a few times. This chain uses TRBV19 with TRBJ1-2; the D gene is possibly TRBD1 (5 bases). This CDR3 is built from 15 residues. Trimming left V 4 bases short and J 5 bases short, with 17 bases between. The germline V gene encodes CDR1 LNHDA and CDR2 SQIVND (reference sequence). The CDR3 protein is CASSTVRGSRYGYTF. The CDR3 DNA is TGTGCCAGTAGTACCGTAAGGGGAAGTAGATATGGCTACACCTTC. Supplemented by reference TRBV19 and TRBJ1-2, the full variable domain reads DGGITQSPKYLFRKEGQNVTLSCEQNLNHDAMYWYRQDPGQGLRLIYYSQIVNDFQKGDIAEGYSVSREKKESFPLTVTSAQKNPTAFYLCASSTVRGSRYGYTFGSGTRLTVV.